These 16 T cell receptor beta chains share one sample of origin, sequenced in a study of cytomegalovirus exposure and HLA in healthy donors. The assay was immunoSEQ multiplex PCR, and TCRdb's table has in-frame clones only and misses some. Seen here are 110,000 or so clones, roughly 88% observed once, and the top ten hold roughly 5.3%. The material sequenced was PBMCs. All receptors derive from a man between 18 and 35 years old in good health and CMV-seronegative.

The V call is TRBV7-2, the J call TRBJ2-7; a possible D gene is TRBD1 (5 bases). V was shortened by 0 bases and J by 6 bases, with 12 bases between the two germline ends. The CDR3 extends over 14 amino acids. The germline CDR1 and CDR2 sequences are SGHTA and FQGNSA. Here the CDR3 reads CASSLAARASEQYF. Written as DNA, the CDR3 is TGTGCCAGCAGCTTAGCGGCCAGGGCTAGCGAGCAGTACTTC.

This rearrangement joins TRBV11-1 to TRBJ1-1; 9 positions match TRBD1. Germline V gene sequence: CDR1 SGHAT, CDR2 FQDESV (reference sequence). Germline trimming cut 1 base from V and 10 bases from J; bases unmatched to any gene: 7. The CDR3 totals 14 residues. CDR3 in DNA: TGTGCCAGCAGCTTAGATCACAGGGGGCTGGGAGCTTTCTTT. It specifies CASSLDHRGLGAFF. Combining the CDR3 with reference TRBV11-1 and TRBJ1-1 gives the whole variable domain EAEVAQSPRYKITEKSQAVAFWCDPISGHATLYWYRQILGQGPELLVQFQDESVVDDSQLPKDRFSAERLKGVDSTLKIQPAELGDSAMYLCASSLDHRGLGAFFGQGTRLTVV.

In this sample, this clone turned up a few times. This chain links TRBV15 with TRBJ1-2, with a tentative D call TRBD1 (6 bases). CDR1 is LNHNV, CDR2 YYDKDF, per germline (reference sequence). The V end lost 3 bases, the J end lost 4 bases, and 9 bases lay between the germline ends. The CDR3 runs to 13 residues. The CDR3 DNA is TGTGCCACCAGCAGGGACAGATCCTATGGCTACACCTTC. This translates into CATSRDRSYGYTF.

The chain's CDR3 is CASSRGLASTGELFF. The CDR3 DNA reads as TGTGCCAGCAGCAGGGGACTAGCGTCCACCGGGGAGCTGTTTTTT. The rearrangement uses TRBV14 and TRBJ2-2; 10 bases line up with TRBD2. With 5 bases clipped from V and 4 bases from J, the junction kept 4 bases outside the gene matches. Looked up from germline, CDR1 is SGHDN and CDR2 is FVKESK. The CDR3 is 15 residues long.

The genes are TRBV15 and TRBJ1-2; D gene unclear. CDR1 LNHNV and CDR2 YYDKDF come from the germline V gene (reference sequence). With 1 base removed from V and 5 bases from J, the gap between germline ends came to 14 bases. This CDR3 is built from 15 residues. As DNA, the CDR3 is TGTGCCACCAGCAGAGCAACGCGGTTGTCGTATGGCTACACCTTC. This encodes CATSRATRLSYGYTF.

The chain carries TRBV4-1 and TRBJ1-2; tentatively, D is TRBD1 (5 bases). V lost 4 bases and J 2 bases, leaving 20 bases between the germline ends. The CDR3 runs 17 residues. CDR1 is MGHRA, CDR2 YSYEKL, per germline. The CDR3 protein is CASSLSTGGYGNYGYTF. CDR3 in DNA: TGCGCCAGCAGCCTCTCAACCGGGGGATATGGGAACTATGGCTACACCTTC.

V usage is TRBV19 and J usage is TRBJ2-3, with 7 bases fitting TRBD2. This CDR3 is 12 amino acids long. Trimming removed 6 bases from V and 6 bases from J; junction bases left unmatched: 3. The germline V gene encodes CDR1 LNHDA and CDR2 SQIVND (reference sequence). This CDR3 is CASSGRIDTQYF. CDR3 bases: TGTGCCAGTAGCGGGAGGATCGATACGCAGTATTTT. Full variable domain (missing parts from reference TRBV19 and TRBJ2-3): DGGITQSPKYLFRKEGQNVTLSCEQNLNHDAMYWYRQDPGQGLRLIYYSQIVNDFQKGDIAEGYSVSREKKESFPLTVTSAQKNPTAFYLCASSGRIDTQYFGPGTRLTVL.

The rearrangement joins TRBV19 to TRBJ1-2; 7 bases agree with TRBD1. The CDR3 is 13 residues long. Trimming cost V 9 bases and J 3 bases; bases outside gene matches: 7. Germline V gene lookup returns CDR1 LNHDA and CDR2 SQIVND (reference sequence). CDR3 sequence reads: CASTLDRDYGYTF. CDR3 in DNA: TGTGCCAGCACGCTTGACAGGGACTATGGCTACACCTTC.

This clone was detected only a few times. The chain employs TRBV30 and TRBJ1-6, with D perhaps matching TRBD1 (6 bases). Germline lookup yields CDR1 GTSNPN and CDR2 SVGIG (reference sequence). The CDR3 has 13 residues. V gave up 5 bases and J gave up 4 bases, with 9 bases separating them. DNA of the CDR3: TGTGCCTGGGCGGACAGTTATAATTCACCCCTCCACTTT. Amino acids: CAWADSYNSPLHF.

The rearrangement joins TRBV7-9 to TRBJ2-5; possibly TRBD2 for D (6 bases). The CDR3 runs 15 residues. V was pared by 3 bases and J by 5 bases, with 16 bases between. CDR1 and CDR2 (germline): SEHNR, FQNEAQ (reference sequence). CDR3 nucleotide sequence: TGTGCCAGCAGCTTCATCTCTGCAGGGAGGGAGACCCAGTACTTC. It specifies CASSFISAGRETQYF.

The V call is TRBV18, the J call TRBJ1-3, with TRBD1 matching 8 bases. This CDR3 is built from 12 residues. From germline, CDR1 is KGHSH and CDR2 LQKENI. The V gene end was trimmed by 6 bases and the J gene end by 14 bases; junction bases not matched to a gene: 9. The CDR3 here is CASSPGQGMVYF. CDR3 DNA sequence: TGTGCCAGCTCTCCTGGACAGGGAATGGTATATTTT.

The chain carries TRBV6-6 and TRBJ2-2; 10 bases align to TRBD2. This CDR3 region has 16 residues. Unmatched junction bases numbered 7, after V lost 0 bases and J lost 9 bases. CDR1 and CDR2 from the germline V gene are MNHNY and SVGAGI (reference sequence). CDR3 protein: CASSYSSSGRRRELFF. The CDR3 region has the DNA TGTGCCAGCAGTTACTCGAGTAGCGGGAGGAGGCGGGAGCTGTTTTTT.

Only one count was recorded for this clone. This sequence joins TRBV29-1 and TRBJ1-1; D possibly corresponds to TRBD1 (6 bases). The V end lost 4 bases, the J end lost 3 bases, and 12 bases lay between the germline ends. The CDR3 loop spans 13 amino acids. Germline V gives CDR1 SQVTM, CDR2 ANQGSEA. CDR3 coding DNA: TGCAGCGTTGTGTGGCAGGGGTACACTGAAGCTTTCTTT. Amino acids: CSVVWQGYTEAFF.

The V gene is TRBV6-1, the J gene TRBJ1-3; tentatively, D is TRBD1 (6 bases). CDR1 and CDR2 (germline): MNHNS, SASEGT. Trimming stripped 6 bases from V and 4 bases from J, with 13 bases between. CDR3 size: 14 residues. CDR3 residues: CASRPQGSGNTIYF. The DNA of the CDR3 is TGTGCCAGCAGGCCCCAGGGGAGCGGAAACACCATATATTTT.

The CDR3 nucleotides are TGTGCCAGCAGCCCTATCGGGAAGCAAGAGACCCAGTACTTC. Translating gives CASSPIGKQETQYF. The chain combines TRBV7-2 with TRBJ2-5; D is possibly TRBD2 (5 bases). CDR3 length: 14 amino acids. V was cut by 5 bases and J by 2 bases, with 12 bases left in between. Germline assignment: CDR1 SGHTA and CDR2 FQGNSA.

The chain carries TRBV29-1 and TRBJ2-7; 7 positions match TRBD1. Germline CDR1 SQVTM, CDR2 ANQGSEA. The CDR3 length is 11 residues. Trimming took 6 bases from V and 3 from J; bases not matched to a gene: 2. CDR3 bases: TGCAGCGTCTACAGGGGCTACGAGCAGTACTTC. It specifies CSVYRGYEQYF.